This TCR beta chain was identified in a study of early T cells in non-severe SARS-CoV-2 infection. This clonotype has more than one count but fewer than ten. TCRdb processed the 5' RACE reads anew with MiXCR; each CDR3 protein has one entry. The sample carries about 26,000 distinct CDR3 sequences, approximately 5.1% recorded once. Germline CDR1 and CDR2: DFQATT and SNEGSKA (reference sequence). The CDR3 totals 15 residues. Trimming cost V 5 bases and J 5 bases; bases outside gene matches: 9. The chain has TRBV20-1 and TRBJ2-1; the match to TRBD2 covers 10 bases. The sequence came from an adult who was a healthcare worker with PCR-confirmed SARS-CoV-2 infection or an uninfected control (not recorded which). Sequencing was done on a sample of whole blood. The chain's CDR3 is CSAHKRTSGNNEQFF. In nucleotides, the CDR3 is TGCAGTGCTCATAAGAGGACTAGCGGAAACAATGAGCAGTTCTTC.